This entry lists 15 T cell receptor beta chains sequenced from one sample in a study of radiation and T cells in renal cell carcinoma. Time point noted: blood 2 weeks post-SBRT. This sample's treatment: 15 Gy SBRT to primary tumor, nephrectomy 4 weeks later. Produced via immunoSEQ multiplex PCR; TCRdb's table is partial and in-frame only. The sample consists of about 130,000 clones, more than 80% of them appearing once. The source material was blood, sampled from a patient whose treatment included radiotherapy and nephrectomy. These receptors were taken from a woman aged 60-75 years with renal cell carcinoma.

This clone was seen a few times. J is TRBJ1-1 and V is TRBV30; D uncertain. Deletions cut 5 bases from V and 8 bases from J, with 15 bases between. Germline V lookup: CDR1 GTSNPN, CDR2 SVGIG (reference sequence). The CDR3 runs to 12 residues. In DNA form, the CDR3 reads TGTGCCTGGTTTCTCTCTCCCTCCGAAGCTTTCTTT. This encodes CAWFLSPSEAFF.

CDR3 in amino acids: CASSGVGLAGVETQYF. DNA of the CDR3: TGTGCCAGCAGCGGCGTGGGACTAGCGGGAGTAGAGACCCAGTACTTC. The chain has TRBV7-2 and TRBJ2-5, with 14 bases that match TRBD2. This CDR3 has 16 amino acids. V was pared by 5 bases and J by 4 bases, with 6 bases of the junction left unmatched. Germline V CDR1 and CDR2: SGHTA, FQGNSA.

This clone was recorded once. V gene TRBV6-4 combines with J gene TRBJ1-2; TRBD1 aligns across 11 bases. Per germline, CDR1 MRHNA and CDR2 SNTAGT. Trimming cost V 4 bases and J 8 bases; bases outside gene matches: 9. This CDR3 has 15 amino acids. CDR3 in DNA: TGTGCCAGCAGTGGTACCGGGACAGGGGGAGGCGGCTACACCTTC. This gives the protein CASSGTGTGGGGYTF.

The chain recombines TRBV2 with TRBJ1-6, with D tentatively TRBD1 (5 bases). The germline V and J ends were trimmed by 0 bases and 0 bases, with 12 bases remaining between them. Germline V lookup: CDR1 SNHLY, CDR2 FYNNEI. The CDR3 has 18 residues. The CDR3 protein is CASSEAWGGSSYNSPLHF. The CDR3 DNA reads as TGTGCCAGCAGTGAAGCTTGGGGGGGGAGCTCCTATAATTCACCCCTCCACTTT.

This CDR3 reads CASSSTGTANYEQYF. Written as DNA, the CDR3 is TGTGCCAGCAGCTCCACCGGGACAGCGAACTACGAGCAGTACTTC. This chain links TRBV6-6 with TRBJ2-7, with 7 positions matching TRBD1. CDR3 length equals 15 residues. CDR1 MNHNY and CDR2 SVGAGI come from the germline V gene (reference sequence). V dropped 6 bases and J dropped 3; count of bases not matched to a gene: 11.

This chain links TRBV9 with TRBJ1-1, with D possibly TRBD1 on 6 matching bases. V was cut by 3 bases and J by 3 bases, with 15 bases left in between. The length of the CDR3 is 15 residues. Germline CDR1 SGDLS, CDR2 YYNGEE. The CDR3 DNA sequence: TGTGCCAGCAGCGCTAGCCCCCGGACAGACACTGAAGCTTTCTTT. Encoded protein: CASSASPRTDTEAFF.

CDR3 sequence reads: CASKDRGGNTGELFF. In nucleotides, the CDR3 is TGTGCCAGCAAGGATCGGGGCGGGAACACCGGGGAGCTGTTTTTT. The rearrangement joins TRBV2 to TRBJ2-2; D is possibly TRBD1 or TRBD2 (5 bases each). Germline V gene sequence: CDR1 SNHLY, CDR2 FYNNEI. Trimming took 7 bases from V and 1 from J, leaving 13 bases between them. This CDR3 spans 15 amino acids.

The chain recombines TRBV28 with TRBJ1-5; D uncertain. The CDR3 covers 15 residues. CDR1 is MDHEN, CDR2 SYDVKM, per germline. V gave up 5 bases and J gave up 3 bases, with 14 bases separating them. CDR3 in amino acids: CASSPSTKNNQPQHF. The CDR3 DNA sequence: TGTGCCAGCAGTCCTTCGACAAAGAACAATCAGCCCCAGCATTTT.

This chain links TRBV2 with TRBJ2-3; no firm D call. CDR1 is SNHLY and CDR2 is FYNNEI in the germline V gene. The length of the CDR3 is 14 residues. Trimming took off 2 bases at V and 6 bases at J, with 12 bases between the two ends. CDR3 residues: CASSEQVRRDTQYF. The CDR3 DNA reads as TGTGCCAGCAGTGAACAGGTTCGAAGGGATACGCAGTATTTT.

This chain uses TRBV5-1 with TRBJ2-3; D ambiguous. The CDR3 contains 14 residues. Between the trimmed V and J ends, which lost 3 bases and 0 bases, there was a span of 8 bases. Germline V gives CDR1 SGHRS, CDR2 YFSETQ. CDR3 sequence reads: CASSSVDSTDTQYF. In nucleotides, the CDR3 is TGCGCCAGCAGCTCCGTTGATAGCACAGATACGCAGTATTTT.

This sequence joins TRBV19 and TRBJ1-5, with 8 bases matching TRBD1. Germline assignment: CDR1 LNHDA and CDR2 SQIVND (reference sequence). The J segment lost 0 bases and the V segment lost 9 bases, leaving 16 bases of the junction unmatched. The CDR3 sequence is 18 residues long. The CDR3 DNA reads TGTGCCAGCAGCCCCCGGACAGGGATGGAAGATAGCAATCAGCCCCAGCATTTT. Amino acid sequence: CASSPRTGMEDSNQPQHF.

This clone came up once. The chain joins TRBV7-9 to TRBJ1-1; the D is unclear. From germline, CDR1 is SEHNR and CDR2 FQNEAQ (reference sequence). The CDR3 is 13 residues long. Trimming cost V 0 bases and J 7 bases, with 9 bases left between them. For the CDR3, the DNA is TGTGCCAGCAGCTTAGCTGGGGTGGGTGAAGCTTTCTTT. Residues: CASSLAGVGEAFF.

This chain connects TRBV28 to TRBJ2-7, with 9 bases that match TRBD1. The V gene's germline CDR1 is MDHEN and CDR2 SYDVKM. This CDR3 spans 15 amino acids. V dropped 7 bases and J dropped 0; count of bases not matched to a gene: 7. The CDR3 DNA is TGTGCCAGCACTACGGCGGGACAGGGCTCCTACGAGCAGTACTTC. It codes for CASTTAGQGSYEQYF.

This chain links TRBV9 with TRBJ2-7; perhaps TRBD2 as D (6 bases). The CDR3 contains 15 residues. Germline V gives CDR1 SGDLS, CDR2 YYNGEE. V dropped 2 bases and J dropped 3 bases, with 15 bases sitting between them. CDR3 nucleotides: TGTGCCAGCAGCGTGGGGCCCGGGACTCACTACGAGCAGTACTTC. As protein: CASSVGPGTHYEQYF.

This chain links TRBV2 with TRBJ1-4; the D gene is possibly TRBD1 (5 bases). The CDR3 covers 17 residues. The V end lost 7 bases, the J end lost 4 bases, and 22 bases lay between the germline ends. Germline CDR1 and CDR2: SNHLY and FYNNEI. The CDR3 loop reads CASTGQSWDGVNEKLFF. Here the CDR3 DNA reads TGTGCCAGCACCGGACAATCGTGGGACGGCGTTAATGAAAAACTGTTTTTT.